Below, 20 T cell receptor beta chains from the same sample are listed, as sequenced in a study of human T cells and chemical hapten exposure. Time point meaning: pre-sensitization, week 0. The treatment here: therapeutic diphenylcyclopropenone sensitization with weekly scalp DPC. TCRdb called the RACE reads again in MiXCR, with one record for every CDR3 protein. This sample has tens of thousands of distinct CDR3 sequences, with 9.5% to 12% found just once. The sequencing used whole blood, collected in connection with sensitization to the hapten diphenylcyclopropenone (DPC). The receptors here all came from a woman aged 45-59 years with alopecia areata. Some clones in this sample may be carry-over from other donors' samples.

CDR3 amino acids: CASSGGHLETQYF. CDR3 DNA sequence: TGTGCCAGCAGTGGCGGCCACCTGGAGACCCAGTACTTC. V usage is TRBV6-1 and J usage is TRBJ2-5; D remains unclear. Germline CDR1 is MNHNS and CDR2 is SASEGT. The CDR3 runs 13 residues. Trimming shortened V by 4 bases and J by 5 bases, and 11 bases separated the two germline ends.

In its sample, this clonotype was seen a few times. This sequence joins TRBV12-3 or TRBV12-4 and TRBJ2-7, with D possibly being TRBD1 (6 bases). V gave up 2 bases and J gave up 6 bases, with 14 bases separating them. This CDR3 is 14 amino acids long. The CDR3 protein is CASSLSTGRSEQYF. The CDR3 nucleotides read TGTGCCAGCAGTTTATCAACAGGGCGAAGCGAGCAGTACTTC.

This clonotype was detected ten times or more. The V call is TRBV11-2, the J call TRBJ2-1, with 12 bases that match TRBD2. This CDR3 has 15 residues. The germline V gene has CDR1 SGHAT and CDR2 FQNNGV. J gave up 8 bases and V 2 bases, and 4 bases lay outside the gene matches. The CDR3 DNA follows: TGTGCCAGCAGCTTACGACTAGCGGGGGTTGATGAGCAGTTCTTC. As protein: CASSLRLAGVDEQFF.

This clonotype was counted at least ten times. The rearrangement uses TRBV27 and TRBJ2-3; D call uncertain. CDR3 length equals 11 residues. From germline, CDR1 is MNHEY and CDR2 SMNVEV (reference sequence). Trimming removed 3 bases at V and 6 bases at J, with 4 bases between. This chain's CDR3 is CASSFRDTQYF. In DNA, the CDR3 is TGTGCCAGCAGTTTTAGGGATACGCAGTATTTT.

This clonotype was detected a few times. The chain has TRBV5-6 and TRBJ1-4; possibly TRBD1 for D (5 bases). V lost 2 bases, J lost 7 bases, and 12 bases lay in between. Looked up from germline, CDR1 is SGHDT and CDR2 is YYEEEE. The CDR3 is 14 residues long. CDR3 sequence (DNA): TGTGCCAGCAGCTTTGGCGGCAGGGCTGAAAAACTGTTTTTT. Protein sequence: CASSFGGRAEKLFF.

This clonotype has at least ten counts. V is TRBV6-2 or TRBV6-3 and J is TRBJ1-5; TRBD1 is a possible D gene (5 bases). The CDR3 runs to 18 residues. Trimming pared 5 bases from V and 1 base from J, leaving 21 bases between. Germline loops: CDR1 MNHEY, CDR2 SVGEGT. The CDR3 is CASSPLWGRGRSNQPQHF. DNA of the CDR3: TGTGCCAGCAGTCCTTTGTGGGGGAGGGGCAGAAGCAATCAGCCCCAGCATTTT.

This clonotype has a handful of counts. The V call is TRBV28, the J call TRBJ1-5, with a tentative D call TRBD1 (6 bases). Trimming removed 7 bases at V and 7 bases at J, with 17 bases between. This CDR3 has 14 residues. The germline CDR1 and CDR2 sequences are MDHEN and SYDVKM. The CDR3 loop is CASTTQGGWQPQHF. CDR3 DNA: TGTGCCAGCACAACACAGGGTGGATGGCAGCCCCAGCATTTT.

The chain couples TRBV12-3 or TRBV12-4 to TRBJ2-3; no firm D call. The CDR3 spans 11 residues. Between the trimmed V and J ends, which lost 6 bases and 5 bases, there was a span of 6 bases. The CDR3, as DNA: TGTGCCAGCAGCCCTGGAGATACGCAGTATTTT. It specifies CASSPGDTQYF.

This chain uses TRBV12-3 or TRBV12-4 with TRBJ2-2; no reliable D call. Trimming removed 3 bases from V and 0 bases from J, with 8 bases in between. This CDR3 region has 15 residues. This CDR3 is CASSLYGSNTGELFF. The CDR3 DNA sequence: TGTGCCAGCAGTTTGTATGGGTCGAACACCGGGGAGCTGTTTTTT.

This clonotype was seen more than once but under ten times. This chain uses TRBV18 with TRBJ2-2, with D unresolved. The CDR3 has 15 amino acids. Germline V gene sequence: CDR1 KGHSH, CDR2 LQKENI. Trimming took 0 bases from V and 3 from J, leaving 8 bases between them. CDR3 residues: CASSPPGLDTGELFF. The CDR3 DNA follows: TGTGCCAGCTCACCACCTGGGCTGGACACCGGGGAGCTGTTTTTT. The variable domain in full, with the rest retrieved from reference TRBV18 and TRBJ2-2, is NAGVMQNPRHLVRRRGQEARLRCSPMKGHSHVYWYRQLPEEGLKFMVYLQKENIIDESGMPKERFSAEFPKEGPSILRIQQVVRGDSAAYFCASSPPGLDTGELFFGEGSRLTVL.

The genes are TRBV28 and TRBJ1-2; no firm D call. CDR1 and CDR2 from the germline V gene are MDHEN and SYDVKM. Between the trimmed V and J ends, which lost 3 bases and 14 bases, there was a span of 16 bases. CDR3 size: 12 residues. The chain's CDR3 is CASSFGPNRDTF. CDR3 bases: TGTGCCAGCAGTTTCGGACCAAATCGGGATACCTTC.

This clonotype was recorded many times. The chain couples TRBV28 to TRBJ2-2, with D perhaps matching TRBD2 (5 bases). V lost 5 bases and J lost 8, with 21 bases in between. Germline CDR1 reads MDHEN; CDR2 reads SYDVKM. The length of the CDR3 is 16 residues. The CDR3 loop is CASSTPNPGSKGELFF. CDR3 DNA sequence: TGTGCCAGCAGTACCCCCAACCCGGGATCAAAGGGGGAGCTGTTTTTT.

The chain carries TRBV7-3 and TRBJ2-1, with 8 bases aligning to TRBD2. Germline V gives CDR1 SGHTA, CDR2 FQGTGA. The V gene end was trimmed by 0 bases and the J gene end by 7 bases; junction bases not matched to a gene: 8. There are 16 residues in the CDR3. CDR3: CASSLTAGGPGNEQFF. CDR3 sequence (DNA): TGTGCCAGCAGCTTAACGGCGGGAGGTCCCGGGAATGAGCAGTTCTTC. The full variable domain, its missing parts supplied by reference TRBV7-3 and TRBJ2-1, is GAGVSQTPSNKVTEKGKYVELRCDPISGHTALYWYRQSLGQGPEFLIYFQGTGAADDSGLPNDRFFAVRPEGSVSTLKIQRTERGDSAVYLCASSLTAGGPGNEQFFGPGTRLTVL.

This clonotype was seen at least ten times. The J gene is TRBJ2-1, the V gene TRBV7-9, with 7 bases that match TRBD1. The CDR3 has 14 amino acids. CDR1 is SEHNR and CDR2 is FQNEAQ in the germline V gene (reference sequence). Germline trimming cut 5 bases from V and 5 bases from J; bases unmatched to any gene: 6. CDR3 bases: TGTGCCAGCAGCCTAAAGGGGGCGGACAATGAGCAGTTCTTC. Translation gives CASSLKGADNEQFF.

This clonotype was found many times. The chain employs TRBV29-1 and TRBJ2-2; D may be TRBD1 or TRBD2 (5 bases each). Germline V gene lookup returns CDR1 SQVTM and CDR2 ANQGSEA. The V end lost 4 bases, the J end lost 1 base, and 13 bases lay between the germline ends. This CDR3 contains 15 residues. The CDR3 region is CSVGRGKENTGELFF. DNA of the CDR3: TGCAGCGTTGGCCGGGGCAAGGAGAACACCGGGGAGCTGTTTTTT.

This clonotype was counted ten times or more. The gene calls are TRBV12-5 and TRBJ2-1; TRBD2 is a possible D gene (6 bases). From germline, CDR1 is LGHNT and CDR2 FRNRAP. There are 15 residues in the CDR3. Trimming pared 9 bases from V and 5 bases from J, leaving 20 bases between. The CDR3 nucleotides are TGTGCTAGCACGGACCGGGACTCCTCAAACAATGAGCAGTTCTTC. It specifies CASTDRDSSNNEQFF. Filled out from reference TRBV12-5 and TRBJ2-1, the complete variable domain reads DARVTQTPRHKVTEMGQEVTMRCQPILGHNTVFWYRQTMMQGLELLAYFRNRAPLDDSGMPKDRFSAEMPDATLATLKIQPSEPRDSAVYFCASTDRDSSNNEQFFGPGTRLTVL.

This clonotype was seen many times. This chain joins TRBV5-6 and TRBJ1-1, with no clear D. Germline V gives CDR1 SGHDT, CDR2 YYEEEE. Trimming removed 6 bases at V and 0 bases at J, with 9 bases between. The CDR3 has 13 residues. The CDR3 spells CASNPGMNTEAFF. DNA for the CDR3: TGTGCCAGCAATCCCGGCATGAACACTGAAGCTTTCTTT.

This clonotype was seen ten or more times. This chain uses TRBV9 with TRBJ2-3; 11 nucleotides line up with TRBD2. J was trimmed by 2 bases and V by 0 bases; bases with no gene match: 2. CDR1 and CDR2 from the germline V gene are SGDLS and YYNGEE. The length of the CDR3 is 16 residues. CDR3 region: CASSVELAGATDTQYF. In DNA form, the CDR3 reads TGTGCCAGCAGCGTAGAACTAGCGGGGGCCACAGATACGCAGTATTTT.

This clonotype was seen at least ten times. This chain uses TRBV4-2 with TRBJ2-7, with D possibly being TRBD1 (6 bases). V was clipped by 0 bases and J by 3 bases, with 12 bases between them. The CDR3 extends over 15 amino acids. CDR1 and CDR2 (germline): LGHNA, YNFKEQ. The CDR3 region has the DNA TGTGCCAGCAGCCAAGATGGTGGGGGCGTCTACGAGCAGTACTTC. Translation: CASSQDGGGVYEQYF.

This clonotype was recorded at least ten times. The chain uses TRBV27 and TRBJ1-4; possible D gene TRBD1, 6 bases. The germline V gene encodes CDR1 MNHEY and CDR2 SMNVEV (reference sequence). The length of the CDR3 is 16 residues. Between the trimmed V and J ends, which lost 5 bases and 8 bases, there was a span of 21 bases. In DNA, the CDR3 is TGTGCCAGCAGTCCATATACGGGGGCAGGAGACGAAAAACTGTTTTTT. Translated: CASSPYTGAGDEKLFF.